Listed below are T cell receptor beta chains from one sample, sequenced in a study of T-cell memory formation after mild COVID-19. TCRdb reprocessed the 5' RACE reads with MiXCR, giving one entry per CDR3 protein. The table has just under 350,000 distinct CDR3 sequences, roughly 13% seen once. Sequenced material: PBMCs or a T cell subset sorted from them (not recorded which). Source of these receptors: a man younger than 35 who had mild COVID-19 (a few samples of this study predate the infection). Cell type and time point are not known. The CDR3 runs from the conserved cysteine through the conserved F or W. D genes are given only for firm matches. Only part of the rows carry a size: once, few, many, or a class if the clone is expanded.

D gene	V gene	J gene	clone size	CDR3 DNA	CDR3 protein
-	TRBV5-1	TRBJ2-3	-	TGCGCCAGCAGCTTCGGTAGCGGAGAGACAGATACGCAGTATTTT	CASSFGSGETDTQYF
-	TRBV14	TRBJ1-1	many	TGTGCCAGCAGCCAAGATCAGGGGCTGTCGAACACTGAAGCTTTCTTT	CASSQDQGLSNTEAFF
TRBD2	TRBV6-1	TRBJ2-5	few	TGTGCCAGCAGTGAAACGGCGGGGGGGCCTGAGACCCAGTACTTC	CASSETAGGPETQYF
TRBD2	TRBV15	TRBJ2-3	many	TGTGCCACCAGCAGAGCTAGCGGGGGGCCAGATACGCAGTATTTT	CATSRASGGPDTQYF
-	TRBV4-3	TRBJ1-5	-	TGCGCCAGCAGCCAAGACGCTCCATGGAGAGGCAATCAGCCCCAGCATTTT	CASSQDAPWRGNQPQHF
-	TRBV28	TRBJ1-1	-	TGTGCCAGCAGTCCACACTCAGGGGCACGGGAAGCTTTCTTT	CASSPHSGAREAFF
-	TRBV19	TRBJ2-1	few	TGTGCCAGTAGTATCCAGGGGAGCTCCTACAATGAGCAGTTCTTC	CASSIQGSSYNEQFF
-	TRBV3-1	TRBJ2-2	-	TGTGCCAGCAGCCAAGATGAGGGGTATTACGGGGAGCTGTTTTTT	CASSQDEGYYGELFF
TRBD2	TRBV6-2/TRBV6-3	TRBJ2-1	few	TGTGCCAGCAGTTACCCGGGAGGTCCCTACAATGAGCAGTTCTTC	CASSYPGGPYNEQFF
-	TRBV6-5	TRBJ1-1	many	TGTGCCAGCACCACAACCAGGTTGGACACTGAAGCTTTCTTT	CASTTTRLDTEAFF
-	TRBV5-1	TRBJ2-6	few	TGCGCCAGCAGCTTTGCCGATGTCTCTGGGGCCAACGTCCTGACTTTC	CASSFADVSGANVLTF
TRBD2	TRBV7-8	TRBJ2-3	few	TGTGCCAGCAGCTCGACTAGCGGGGGTGCTAGCACAGATACGCAGTATTTT	CASSSTSGGASTDTQYF
-	TRBV29-1	TRBJ2-7	-	TGCAGCGACGGACGGCAGTCCTACGAGCAGTACTTC	CSDGRQSYEQYF
TRBD1	TRBV6-5	TRBJ2-2	few	TGTGCCAGCAGTCTACAGGGGACCACCGGGGAGCTGTTTTTT	CASSLQGTTGELFF
-	TRBV10-3	TRBJ2-2	-	TGTGCCATCAGTGCGGTATTTGAGGGCACCGGGGAGCTGTTTTTT	CAISAVFEGTGELFF
-	TRBV20-1	TRBJ1-4	few	TGCAGTGCTAGATTATACCAGGAGAAACTGTTTTTT	CSARLYQEKLFF
-	TRBV9	TRBJ1-6	many	TGTGCCAGCAGCGTAGTAGGAAACATTAATTCACCCCTCCACTTT	CASSVVGNINSPLHF
-	TRBV20-1	TRBJ2-5	few	TGCAGTGCACTCGTCCGGGACTCACACTTAGAGACCCAGTACTTC	CSALVRDSHLETQYF
-	TRBV7-2	TRBJ2-3	-	TGTGCCAGCAGCTTCCCACTCGAACCACTAGCCGGCACAGATACGCAGTATTTT	CASSFPLEPLAGTDTQYF
-	TRBV7-8	TRBJ2-1	-	TGTGCCAGCAGCAAGCAGGGTGTCTCCTACAATGAGCAGTTCTTC	CASSKQGVSYNEQFF
TRBD1	TRBV20-1	TRBJ1-3	-	TGCAGTGCCCAGGGACAGGGGGCAGACACCATATATTTT	CSAQGQGADTIYF
-	TRBV21-1	TRBJ1-5	few	TGTGCCAGCAGCAAAGCCGGGACCATAAATCAGCCCCAGCATTTT	CASSKAGTINQPQHF
TRBD1	TRBV5-6	TRBJ2-7	few	TGTGCCAGCAGCGAGGGGACAGGGGTCAACGAGCAGTACTTC	CASSEGTGVNEQYF
TRBD1	TRBV10-3	TRBJ1-2	few	TGTGCCATCACCCTCGGACAGGCGCTCGGCTACACCTTC	CAITLGQALGYTF
TRBD2	TRBV5-1	TRBJ2-1	few	TGCGCCAGCAGCTTGGCCGTAGCGGGGGGTTTTGAGCAGTTCTTC	CASSLAVAGGFEQFF
TRBD1	TRBV4-1	TRBJ2-2	many	TGCGCCAGCAGCCATCCCTCGGGGACAGGCACGACCGGGGAGCTGTTTTTT	CASSHPSGTGTTGELFF
-	TRBV5-1	TRBJ1-2	-	TGCGCCAGCAGCATTAACAGGGATCGGTATGGCTACACCTTC	CASSINRDRYGYTF
-	TRBV6-6	TRBJ1-6	many	TGTGCCAGCAAGGCAGGGTTATATCAGGATAATTCACCCCTCCACTTT	CASKAGLYQDNSPLHF
TRBD1	TRBV19	TRBJ1-1	-	TGTGCCAGTAGTATAGATCTGGTGACAGGGTCAAACACTGAAGCTTTCTTT	CASSIDLVTGSNTEAFF
-	TRBV7-9	TRBJ1-1	few	TGTGCCAGCAGCTTAGCGAGCGTGCCGGGGACTGAAGCTTTCTTT	CASSLASVPGTEAFF
TRBD1	TRBV27	TRBJ1-2	once	TGTGCCAGCACTTGGGGACAGGGGGCGCCCGGCTACACCTTC	CASTWGQGAPGYTF
-	TRBV12-3/TRBV12-4	TRBJ1-1	-	TGTGCCAGCATCCTGAGGACGTTCGGCACTGAAGCTTTCTTT	CASILRTFGTEAFF
-	TRBV7-2	TRBJ1-1	few	TGTGCCAGCGGGCAGGGGAGTGGGGCTGAAGCTTTCTTT	CASGQGSGAEAFF
-	TRBV7-7	TRBJ1-1	once	TGTGCTAGCGTCAACCCCGGGCTAATGAACACTGAAGCTTTCTTT	CASVNPGLMNTEAFF
-	TRBV6-5	TRBJ2-1	-	TGTGCCAGCAGTTCCCCGCGGGTCGGCTCCTACAATGAGCAGTTCTTC	CASSSPRVGSYNEQFF
TRBD2	TRBV5-1	TRBJ2-5	-	TGCGCCAGCAGCTATCTAGCGGGGGTATTGCAAGAGACCCAGTACTTC	CASSYLAGVLQETQYF
-	TRBV18	TRBJ2-3	few	TGTGCCAGCTCACCAGGCGGCAGGAGGACAGATACGCAGTATTTT	CASSPGGRRTDTQYF
-	TRBV7-2	TRBJ1-1	few	TGTGCCAGCAGCTTATTAGGAGGGTCCACTGAAGCTTTCTTT	CASSLLGGSTEAFF
-	TRBV9	TRBJ2-2	-	TGTGCCAGCAGCACTACCTACACCGGGGAGCTGTTTTTT	CASSTTYTGELFF
-	TRBV12-3/TRBV12-4	TRBJ2-7	many	TGTGCCAGCAGCCGGGACCTCAGGGGATCCTACGAGCAGTACTTC	CASSRDLRGSYEQYF
TRBD1	TRBV6-5	TRBJ2-2	-	TGTGCCAGCAGTTACGGTCAGGGGGCCGGGGAGCTGTTTTTT	CASSYGQGAGELFF
-	TRBV5-6	TRBJ2-7	few	TGTGCCAGCAGCTTGGGACAGGCTATCGAGCAGTACTTC	CASSLGQAIEQYF
-	TRBV24-1	TRBJ2-5	-	TGTGCCACCAGTGGGACAGATCAAGAGACCCAGTACTTC	CATSGTDQETQYF